Shown below are 29 T cell receptor beta chains from a single sample sequenced in a study of blood T cell repertoires in COVID-19. Generated by immunoSEQ multiplex PCR, the TCRdb table keeps only in-frame clones and is missing some. The profile covers about 110,000 clones, with about 85% appearing a single time and 4% to 5.5% taken by the ten largest. Sequences were obtained from peripheral blood. The source is a human donor in a cohort sampled during active COVID-19.

This chain links TRBV7-2 with TRBJ1-1, with TRBD1 as a possible D gene (6 bases). The CDR3 contains 13 residues. Germline V gene lookup returns CDR1 SGHTA and CDR2 FQGNSA. Trimming removed 2 bases from V and 5 bases from J, with 9 bases in between. CDR3 protein: CASSLYQGTEAFF. The CDR3 DNA is TGTGCCAGCAGCTTATATCAGGGGACTGAAGCTTTCTTT.

This clone was counted a single time. The chain links TRBV19 to TRBJ2-1; possible D gene TRBD2, 6 bases. Germline loops: CDR1 LNHDA, CDR2 SQIVND (reference sequence). CDR3 length equals 19 residues. V lost 4 bases, J lost 4 bases, and 26 bases lay in between. The CDR3 is CASSTTGGSLTPYYNEQFF. In DNA form, the CDR3 reads TGTGCCAGTAGTACGACCGGGGGTAGCTTAACCCCCTATTACAATGAGCAGTTCTTC. Based on the CDR3 plus reference TRBV19 and TRBJ2-1, the full variable domain is DGGITQSPKYLFRKEGQNVTLSCEQNLNHDAMYWYRQDPGQGLRLIYYSQIVNDFQKGDIAEGYSVSREKKESFPLTVTSAQKNPTAFYLCASSTTGGSLTPYYNEQFFGPGTRLTVL.

This clone is a singleton in its sample. This chain connects TRBV30 to TRBJ1-6; tentatively, D is TRBD1 (6 bases). CDR1 is GTSNPN, CDR2 SVGIG, per germline (reference sequence). CDR3 size: 13 residues. V gave up 5 bases and J gave up 7 bases, with 12 bases separating them. CDR3 sequence: CAWGGLPNSPLHF. In DNA, the CDR3 is TGTGCCTGGGGGGGGCTCCCCAATTCACCCCTCCACTTT.

The chain joins TRBV7-9 to TRBJ1-6; no clear D. The CDR3 is 15 residues long. V lost 2 bases to trimming and J lost 0 bases, with 5 bases between them. Germline V lookup: CDR1 SEHNR, CDR2 FQNEAQ (reference sequence). CDR3 region: CASSLRSSYNSPLHF. CDR3 DNA: TGTGCCAGCAGCTTACGTAGCTCCTATAATTCACCCCTCCACTTT.

The V call is TRBV29-1, the J call TRBJ1-5, with D perhaps matching TRBD1 (6 bases). V was pared by 1 base and J by 6 bases, with 10 bases between. The CDR3 totals 13 residues. Germline values: CDR1 SQVTM, CDR2 ANQGSEA. The CDR3 bases are TGCAGCGTTGAAGCAGGGGTGGGTCAGCCCCAGCATTTT. Translating gives CSVEAGVGQPQHF.

V gene TRBV7-9 combines with J gene TRBJ1-3, with D maybe TRBD1 (5 bases). V was cut by 2 bases and J by 3 bases, with 14 bases left in between. The germline gives CDR1 SEHNR, CDR2 FQNEAQ (reference sequence). The CDR3 extends over 16 amino acids. The CDR3 loop reads CASSLKGGVVGNTIYF. In nucleotides, the CDR3 is TGTGCCAGCAGCTTAAAGGGAGGGGTCGTTGGAAACACCATATATTTT.

This chain joins TRBV10-3 and TRBJ2-7; 7 positions match TRBD1. Germline V lookup: CDR1 ENHRY, CDR2 SYGVKD. The J segment lost 6 bases and the V segment lost 10 bases, leaving 12 bases of the junction unmatched. The CDR3 is made up of 13 amino acids. In DNA form, the CDR3 reads TGTGCCACCCGAGAAGGACAGGATGTCGAGCAGTACTTC. Its translation: CATREGQDVEQYF.

V and J are TRBV5-1 and TRBJ1-3, with a possible D match to TRBD1 (6 bases). Per the germline V gene, CDR1 is SGHRS and CDR2 is YFSETQ. This CDR3 is built from 17 residues. Trimming took off 4 bases at V and 1 base at J, with 18 bases between the two ends. The CDR3 DNA reads TGCGCCAGCAGCGCGGGGGGCGGTGGGATTTCTGGAAACACCATATATTTT. Translating gives CASSAGGGGISGNTIYF.

CDR3 sequence: CASTPGQGNTEAFF. Written as DNA, the CDR3 is TGTGCCAGCACCCCTGGACAGGGGAACACTGAAGCTTTCTTT. The chain joins TRBV18 to TRBJ1-1, with 8 bases that match TRBD1. Germline lookup yields CDR1 KGHSH and CDR2 LQKENI. The CDR3 length is 14 residues. Losses at the gene ends were 8 bases for V and 1 base for J; bases not matched to a gene: 6.

V usage is TRBV29-1 and J usage is TRBJ1-1; D is undetermined. There are 13 residues in the CDR3. V was clipped by 7 bases and J by 1 base, with 13 bases between them. Germline CDR1 reads SQVTM; CDR2 reads ANQGSEA. CDR3 DNA sequence: TGCAGCGGGGCCGAGGGCCAGAACACTGAAGCTTTCTTT. This sequence encodes CSGAEGQNTEAFF.

The chain uses TRBV28 and TRBJ2-5; possibly TRBD2 for D (6 bases). The germline gives CDR1 MDHEN, CDR2 SYDVKM. With 2 bases removed from V and 4 bases from J, the gap between germline ends came to 20 bases. The CDR3 has 17 residues. The CDR3 reads CASSLALSGGRGETQYF. The CDR3 DNA is TGTGCCAGCAGTTTAGCCCTATCTGGAGGGCGAGGAGAGACCCAGTACTTC.

This chain joins TRBV3-1 (or the pseudogene TRBV3-2) and TRBJ2-7; no definite D call. The CDR3 contains 14 residues. Trimming shortened V by 0 bases and J by 3 bases, and 9 bases separated the two germline ends. Germline V gene sequence: CDR1 LGHDT, CDR2 YNNKEL (reference sequence). The CDR3 DNA reads TGTGCCAGCAGCCAAGAGTATCCCTACTACGAGCAGTACTTC. The encoded protein is CASSQEYPYYEQYF.

The gene calls are TRBV6-1 and TRBJ1-6; D gene uncertain. This CDR3 comprises 18 residues. Trimming removed 2 bases at V and 2 bases at J, with 16 bases between. Germline CDR1 and CDR2: MNHNS and SASEGT. CDR3 DNA: TGTGCCAGCAGTGAATATACAGCCCAATCTACCTATAATTCACCCCTCCACTTT. Protein sequence: CASSEYTAQSTYNSPLHF.

The chain carries TRBV6-2 or TRBV6-3 and TRBJ2-7, with TRBD2 matching over 8 bases. This CDR3 spans 17 amino acids. V lost 3 bases to trimming and J lost 4 bases; unmatched junction nucleotides: 14. The germline gives CDR1 MNHEY, CDR2 SVGEGT. The CDR3 DNA is TGTGCCAGCAGTTATCGGGCATGGGGAGCGGGAGATTACGAGCAGTACTTC. It encodes CASSYRAWGAGDYEQYF.

This chain links TRBV5-4 with TRBJ2-3; a weak D match, TRBD1 (6 bases). The ends were cut back, 4 bases at V and 2 bases at J, with 11 bases in the middle. The CDR3 totals 14 residues. From germline, CDR1 is SGHNT and CDR2 YYREEE (reference sequence). CDR3 coding DNA: TGTGCCAGCAGCCCGGGACACTTCACAGATACGCAGTATTTT. The encoded protein is CASSPGHFTDTQYF.

This chain joins TRBV5-8 and TRBJ1-5, with 8 bases matching TRBD1. CDR3 length: 15 residues. Losses at the gene ends were 4 bases for V and 4 bases for J; bases not matched to a gene: 7. CDR1 and CDR2 from the germline V gene are SGHTS and YDEGEE. The CDR3 loop is CASSPDRGRNQPQHF. CDR3 DNA sequence: TGTGCCAGCAGCCCTGACAGGGGCCGGAATCAGCCCCAGCATTTT.

This chain joins TRBV18 and TRBJ1-1; unclear D gene. Germline values: CDR1 KGHSH, CDR2 LQKENI. The CDR3 contains 13 residues. V gave up 4 bases and J gave up 1 base, with 7 bases separating them. The CDR3 here is CASSLHENTEAFF. The CDR3 bases are TGTGCCAGCTCACTACATGAGAACACTGAAGCTTTCTTT. Drawing the rest from reference TRBV18 and TRBJ1-1, the complete variable domain is NAGVMQNPRHLVRRRGQEARLRCSPMKGHSHVYWYRQLPEEGLKFMVYLQKENIIDESGMPKERFSAEFPKEGPSILRIQQVVRGDSAAYFCASSLHENTEAFFGQGTRLTVV.

The chain uses TRBV5-4 and TRBJ1-1; D not resolved. Trimming left V 5 bases short and J 2 bases short, with 10 bases between. The CDR3 is 13 amino acids. CDR1 is SGHNT, CDR2 YYREEE, per germline (reference sequence). The CDR3 DNA reads as TGTGCCAGCAGTGCCGGGAGAAACACTGAAGCTTTCTTT. The encoded protein is CASSAGRNTEAFF. Combining the CDR3 with reference TRBV5-4 and TRBJ1-1 gives the whole variable domain ETGVTQSPTHLIKTRGQQVTLRCSSQSGHNTVSWYQQALGQGPQFIFQYYREEENGRGNFPPRFSGLQFPNYSSELNVNALELDDSALYLCASSAGRNTEAFFGQGTRLTVV.

The chain joins TRBV6-1 to TRBJ1-1, with D uncertain. There are 13 residues in the CDR3. Trimming cost V 2 bases and J 2 bases, with 6 bases left between them. Germline V gene lookup returns CDR1 MNHNS and CDR2 SASEGT. This chain's CDR3 is CASSEISNTEAFF. In nucleotides, the CDR3 is TGTGCCAGCAGTGAAATCTCTAACACTGAAGCTTTCTTT.

This rearrangement joins TRBV25-1 to TRBJ2-7, with D perhaps TRBD2 (5 bases). The length of the CDR3 is 14 residues. Trimming removed 1 base from V and 3 bases from J, with 10 bases in between. Per germline, CDR1 MGHDK and CDR2 SYGVNS. As DNA, the CDR3 is TGTGCCAGCAGTGAATCTCTAGGGAGCTACGAGCAGTACTTC. The encoded protein is CASSESLGSYEQYF.

V and J are TRBV7-9 and TRBJ2-7, with D perhaps matching TRBD2 (6 bases). V shed 7 bases and J shed 1 base, with 14 bases lying between them. The CDR3 consists of 14 residues. Germline V gene sequence: CDR1 SEHNR, CDR2 FQNEAQ (reference sequence). The CDR3 DNA is TGTGCCAGCACCTATGGAGGAGGGTCCTACGAGCAGTACTTC. Its translation: CASTYGGGSYEQYF.

The chain recombines TRBV7-9 with TRBJ1-2; D may be TRBD1 (6 bases). Per germline, CDR1 SEHNR and CDR2 FQNEAQ (reference sequence). The V end lost 3 bases, the J end lost 6 bases, and 11 bases lay between the germline ends. The length of the CDR3 is 13 residues. CDR3 sequence (DNA): TGTGCCAGCAGCTTCGGACAGACAAATGGCTACACCTTC. Protein: CASSFGQTNGYTF.

V and J are TRBV30 and TRBJ1-2, with D unclear. CDR3 length: 16 residues. Trimming pared 2 bases from V and 1 base from J, leaving 17 bases between. Germline CDR1 is GTSNPN and CDR2 is SVGIG (reference sequence). CDR3 DNA sequence: TGTGCCTGGAGTTCCCCTGGGTCCGGGATTAACTATGGCTACACCTTC. This codes for CAWSSPGSGINYGYTF. The full variable domain, completed using reference TRBV30 and TRBJ1-2, is SQTIHQWPATLVQPVGSPLSLECTVEGTSNPNLYWYRQAAGRGLQLLFYSVGIGQISSEVPQNLSASRPQDRQFILSSKKLLLSDSGFYLCAWSSPGSGINYGYTFGSGTRLTVV.

The V gene is TRBV11-3, the J gene TRBJ2-1; TRBD2 agrees at 12 bases. Germline-derived CDR1 and CDR2 are SGHNT and YENEEA. J was trimmed by 5 bases and V by 5 bases; bases with no gene match: 4. This CDR3 is built from 15 residues. CDR3 protein: CASSPGLAGNNEQFF. The CDR3 DNA follows: TGTGCCAGCAGCCCAGGACTAGCGGGAAACAATGAGCAGTTCTTC.

The rearrangement joins TRBV21-1 to TRBJ1-1. TRBV21-1 is shown as a pseudogene. The CDR3 length is 13 residues. The CDR3 coding sequence is TGTGCCAGCAGCAAGCTGACCCCTTGCGGTGCTTTCTTT. Encoded protein: CASSKLTPCGAFF.

The chain recombines TRBV19 with TRBJ1-1, with 11 bases matching TRBD1. The CDR3 contains 19 residues. Per germline, CDR1 LNHDA and CDR2 SQIVND (reference sequence). The ends lost 0 bases at V and 5 bases at J; junction bases unmatched: 14. In DNA form, the CDR3 reads TGTGCCAGTAGTATAGAAGGAGGAAGGACAGGGGGCCGTTCAACTGAAGCTTTCTTT. Its protein product is CASSIEGGRTGGRSTEAFF.

J is TRBJ1-3 and V is TRBV5-6; tentatively, D is TRBD1 (5 bases). The germline V gene encodes CDR1 SGHDT and CDR2 YYEEEE. Trimming took 1 base from V and 0 from J, leaving 11 bases between them. The CDR3 runs 16 residues. The CDR3 sequence is CASSLNGGFSGNTIYF. CDR3 bases: TGTGCCAGCAGCTTGAATGGGGGGTTCTCTGGAAACACCATATATTTT.

The chain joins TRBV11-2 to TRBJ2-1, with a weak D call TRBD2 (5 bases). This CDR3 spans 15 amino acids. Between the trimmed V and J ends, which lost 6 bases and 8 bases, there was a span of 20 bases. The germline V gene encodes CDR1 SGHAT and CDR2 FQNNGV. CDR3 DNA sequence: TGTGCCAGCAGGCTTACTAGAAAGCGAGTTTATGAGCAGTTCTTC. Translated: CASRLTRKRVYEQFF.

This chain links TRBV2 with TRBJ2-1, with D perhaps TRBD1 (6 bases). The V gene's germline CDR1 is SNHLY and CDR2 FYNNEI. The CDR3 sequence is 12 residues long. V was pared by 8 bases and J by 10 bases, with 15 bases between. DNA for the CDR3: TGTGCCAGCCGCCTGATGGGACAAGAGCAGTTCTTC. This gives the protein CASRLMGQEQFF.